This T cell receptor (beta chain) is from a study of T cell clonality in common variable immunodeficiency. Whole-study findings and limits: Compared with controls, CVID subjects had fewer shared TCRbeta clones. Fewer deletions and N-nucleotide insertions were reportedly seen in common variable immunodeficiency TCR beta sequences. Authors noted CVID clonality's cause needs subpopulation repertoire sequencing.

Regarding this clone: Its matching antigen is unknown. The read halts 3 residues ahead of the CDR3 end, with the missing end drawn from the germline J gene.

Germline V lookup: CDR1 KGHSH, CDR2 LQKENI. The V end lost 2 bases, the J end lost 6 bases, and 11 bases lay between the germline ends. The CDR3 has 14 amino acids. Diagnosis required reduced IgG, IgA and/or IgM with specific antibody deficiency. The protocol was immunoSEQ multiplex PCR, while the TCRdb copy is restricted to in-frame clones and leaves out a portion. Sampling found roughly 34,000 clones, none seen once. The rearrangement links TRBV18 to TRBJ1-3, with a weak D call TRBD1 (5 bases). This receptor was taken from a human donor with common variable immunodeficiency. The sample taken for sequencing was peripheral blood mononuclear cells. CDR3 protein: CASSPRGEENTIYF. CDR3 bases read: TGTGCCAGCTCACCAAGAGGGGAGGAAAACACC.